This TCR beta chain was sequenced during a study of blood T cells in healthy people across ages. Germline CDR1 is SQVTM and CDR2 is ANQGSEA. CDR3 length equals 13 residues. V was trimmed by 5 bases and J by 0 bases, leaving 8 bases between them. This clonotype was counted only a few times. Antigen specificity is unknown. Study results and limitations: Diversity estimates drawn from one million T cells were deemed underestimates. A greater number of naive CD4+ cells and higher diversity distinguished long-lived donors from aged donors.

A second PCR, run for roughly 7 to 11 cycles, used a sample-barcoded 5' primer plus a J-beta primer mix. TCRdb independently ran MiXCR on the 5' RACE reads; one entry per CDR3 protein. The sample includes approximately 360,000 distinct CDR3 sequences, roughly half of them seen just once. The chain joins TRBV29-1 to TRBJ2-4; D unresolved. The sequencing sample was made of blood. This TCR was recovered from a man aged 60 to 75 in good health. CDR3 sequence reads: CSVLWGAKNIQYF. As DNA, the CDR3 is TGCAGCGTTCTGTGGGGAGCCAAAAACATTCAGTACTTC.